The 26 T cell receptor beta chains reported below all come from one sample, sequenced in a study of early T cells in non-severe SARS-CoV-2 infection. Each CDR3 protein is one row after TCRdb ran MiXCR on the 5' RACE reads. Here the sample spans about 80,000 distinct CDR3 sequences, roughly 13% being singletons. Sequenced input: whole blood. All receptors derive from an adult who was a healthcare worker with PCR-confirmed SARS-CoV-2 infection or an uninfected control (not recorded which).

CDR3 in DNA: TGTGCCAGCAGTTTTAACGGGGAGCTGTTTTTT. Protein: CASSFNGELFF. This chain uses TRBV27 with TRBJ2-2; D is unclear. Trimming removed 3 bases from V and 7 bases from J, with 3 bases in between. The CDR3 spans 11 residues. Germline V lookup: CDR1 MNHEY, CDR2 SMNVEV (reference sequence).

The V call is TRBV28, the J call TRBJ1-1; 9 bases line up with TRBD1. This CDR3 has 14 residues. V dropped 6 bases and J dropped 5; count of bases not matched to a gene: 7. Germline-derived CDR1 and CDR2 are MDHEN and SYDVKM. The CDR3 DNA sequence: TGTGCCAGCAGCCTGGGACAGGGTGGGACTGAAGCTTTCTTT. Its protein product is CASSLGQGGTEAFF.

The chain uses TRBV7-9 and TRBJ2-6, with D possibly TRBD2 on 5 matching bases. The CDR3 loop spans 17 amino acids. The germline V gene encodes CDR1 SEHNR and CDR2 FQNEAQ (reference sequence). V lost 4 bases and J lost 4, with 17 bases in between. The CDR3 reads CASSSTPYGGGANVLTF. The CDR3 DNA sequence: TGTGCCAGCAGCTCAACCCCGTATGGAGGAGGGGCCAACGTCCTGACTTTC.

This clonotype was observed a few times. The chain couples TRBV12-3 or TRBV12-4 to TRBJ1-1; unclear D gene. With 5 bases removed from V and 7 bases from J, the gap between germline ends came to 8 bases. The CDR3 spans 11 residues. For the CDR3, the DNA is TGTGCCAGCAGTCGGGGTATTGAAGCTTTCTTT. Its translation is CASSRGIEAFF.

The chain recombines TRBV10-3 with TRBJ2-3, with D hard to call. V shed 3 bases and J shed 5 bases, with 6 bases lying between them. Germline lookup yields CDR1 ENHRY and CDR2 SYGVKD. The CDR3 is 12 amino acids. CDR3 residues: CAISDRVDTQYF. CDR3 nucleotide sequence: TGTGCCATCAGTGATAGGGTAGATACGCAGTATTTT.

This chain joins TRBV27 and TRBJ2-1; TRBD2 matches at 8 bases. This CDR3 spans 17 amino acids. The V gene end was trimmed by 6 bases and the J gene end by 10 bases; junction bases not matched to a gene: 20. Per the germline V gene, CDR1 is MNHEY and CDR2 is SMNVEV (reference sequence). The CDR3 reads CASSHISAGGAAREQFF. CDR3 nucleotide sequence: TGTGCCAGCAGCCACATTTCGGCGGGGGGCGCCGCCAGGGAGCAGTTCTTC.

V usage is TRBV11-2 and J usage is TRBJ1-4, with D maybe TRBD1 (6 bases). Trimming took 4 bases from V and 11 from J, leaving 23 bases between them. This CDR3 has 16 amino acids. Looked up from germline, CDR1 is SGHAT and CDR2 is FQNNGV. The CDR3 loop is CASSSLQGRRRPKLFF. The CDR3 coding sequence is TGTGCCAGCAGCTCCCTACAGGGCAGACGGAGGCCGAAACTGTTTTTT.

This clonotype was observed many times. The V call is TRBV27, the J call TRBJ2-2; 13 bases are shared with TRBD2. CDR1 is MNHEY, CDR2 SMNVEV, per germline (reference sequence). The V gene end was trimmed by 6 bases and the J gene end by 4 bases; junction bases not matched to a gene: 8. The CDR3 is made up of 17 amino acids. The CDR3 sequence: CASSHRGLAGFTGELFF. The CDR3 nucleotides are TGTGCCAGCAGCCACCGGGGACTAGCGGGGTTCACCGGGGAGCTGTTTTTT.

This clonotype was seen a few times. The chain combines TRBV18 with TRBJ2-3; maybe TRBD1 (6 bases). CDR3 length: 14 amino acids. V lost 4 bases and J lost 5, with 13 bases in between. Germline CDR1 KGHSH, CDR2 LQKENI. The CDR3 coding sequence is TGTGCCAGCTCACTACACCTCAGGGGAGATACGCAGTATTTT. Translating it yields CASSLHLRGDTQYF.

This clonotype was seen more than once but under ten times. This chain uses TRBV29-1 with TRBJ1-2, with a possible D match to TRBD1 (5 bases). CDR1 is SQVTM and CDR2 is ANQGSEA in the germline V gene. CDR3 size: 11 residues. V was cut by 6 bases and J by 6 bases, with 11 bases left in between. The CDR3 coding sequence is TGCAGCGTCGGACACGATGATGGCTACACCTTC. Protein: CSVGHDDGYTF.

The chain employs TRBV7-9 and TRBJ2-3; D gene ambiguous. V lost 5 bases to trimming and J lost 0 bases, with 18 bases between them. The CDR3 runs to 17 residues. Per the germline V gene, CDR1 is SEHNR and CDR2 is FQNEAQ (reference sequence). The CDR3 here is CASSSSGYSTSTDTQYF. The CDR3 DNA sequence: TGTGCCAGCAGCAGCTCAGGATACTCAACTAGCACAGATACGCAGTATTTT.

This clonotype was seen at least ten times. V gene TRBV7-9 combines with J gene TRBJ2-6; D remains unclear. This CDR3 contains 16 residues. Germline V gives CDR1 SEHNR, CDR2 FQNEAQ (reference sequence). V was pared by 6 bases and J by 0 bases, with 12 bases between. CDR3 residues: CASSIVPLSGANVLTF. The DNA of the CDR3 is TGTGCCAGCAGTATAGTTCCTCTCTCTGGGGCCAACGTCCTGACTTTC.

The J gene is TRBJ2-5, the V gene TRBV10-2, with D possibly being TRBD1 or TRBD2 (5 bases each). Germline V gene lookup returns CDR1 WSHSY and CDR2 SAAADI. CDR3 size: 14 residues. Deletions cut 3 bases from V and 2 bases from J, with 10 bases between. CDR3 nucleotides: TGCGCCAGCAGTGAAGAGGGGTTGCAAGAGACCCAGTACTTC. Protein: CASSEEGLQETQYF.

The chain combines TRBV29-1 with TRBJ1-1; D is unresolved. CDR3 length: 11 amino acids. The germline V gene encodes CDR1 SQVTM and CDR2 ANQGSEA. V shed 3 bases and J shed 10 bases, with 12 bases lying between them. In DNA form, the CDR3 reads TGCAGCGTTGACAGCCGGGGTCGAGCTTTCTTT. Translated: CSVDSRGRAFF.

The chain combines TRBV6-2 or TRBV6-3 with TRBJ2-5; possibly TRBD1 or TRBD2 for D (6 bases each). The germline CDR1 and CDR2 sequences are MNHEY and SVGEGT. The length of the CDR3 is 15 residues. Trimming left V 4 bases short and J 2 bases short, with 14 bases between. CDR3 protein: CASSWGASTQETQYF. For the CDR3, the DNA is TGTGCCAGCAGTTGGGGGGCCTCGACTCAAGAGACCCAGTACTTC.

The J gene is TRBJ2-3, the V gene TRBV28; D not resolved. The CDR3 contains 11 residues. V was cut by 8 bases and J by 2 bases, with 5 bases left in between. Germline V gives CDR1 MDHEN, CDR2 SYDVKM. CDR3 protein: CASGLTDTQYF. For the CDR3, the DNA is TGTGCCAGCGGCCTCACAGATACGCAGTATTTT.

This clonotype occurred a few times. This chain joins TRBV28 and TRBJ2-7; D is uncertain. The CDR3 runs 14 residues. V was shortened by 2 bases and J by 2 bases, with 10 bases between the two germline ends. Germline V lookup: CDR1 MDHEN, CDR2 SYDVKM. The CDR3 coding sequence is TGTGCCAGCAGTTTAGGCCTCCTAACCTACGAGCAGTACTTC. Protein: CASSLGLLTYEQYF.

This clonotype was recorded at least ten times. The V call is TRBV12-3 or TRBV12-4, the J call TRBJ2-1; a weak D match, TRBD2 (5 bases). The CDR3 consists of 18 residues. Trimming left V 4 bases short and J 4 bases short, with 23 bases between. CDR3 nucleotide sequence: TGTGCCAGCAGTTCTAGCAGTCCAGGCGCTTCGACTTACAATGAGCAGTTCTTC. Encoded protein: CASSSSSPGASTYNEQFF.

This clonotype was seen ten or more times. The rearrangement uses TRBV11-2 and TRBJ2-7; D gene unclear. This CDR3 is built from 12 residues. V lost 5 bases to trimming and J lost 0 bases, with 5 bases between them. Germline CDR1 is SGHAT and CDR2 is FQNNGV. The CDR3 region is CASSLPSYEQYF. CDR3 in DNA: TGTGCCAGCAGCCTCCCCTCCTACGAGCAGTACTTC.

This clonotype was observed a single time. The rearrangement links TRBV3-1 to TRBJ1-1, with D maybe TRBD1 (6 bases). In germline, CDR1 is LGHDT, CDR2 YNNKEL (reference sequence). The CDR3 has 15 residues. V was clipped by 3 bases and J by 4 bases, with 15 bases between them. CDR3 sequence (DNA): TGTGCCAGCAGCCACGTTGCGGGGGGCGGCACTGAAGCTTTCTTT. This gives the protein CASSHVAGGGTEAFF.

This clonotype occurred many times. V is TRBV27 and J is TRBJ2-7; possibly TRBD1 for D (6 bases). This CDR3 comprises 15 residues. CDR1 and CDR2 (germline): MNHEY, SMNVEV (reference sequence). Trimming took 2 bases from V and 0 from J, leaving 11 bases between them. The CDR3 DNA is TGTGCCAGCAGTTTAGTCCAGGGGAGCTCCTACGAGCAGTACTTC. It codes for CASSLVQGSSYEQYF.

There are a few counts of this clonotype. This chain joins TRBV7-2 and TRBJ2-7; TRBD1 agrees at 7 bases. This CDR3 has 14 amino acids. Germline CDR1 SGHTA, CDR2 FQGNSA. The V and J ends lost 3 bases and 1 base, in that order; junction bases with no gene match: 3. The CDR3 reads CASSFNRGSYEQYF. The DNA for the CDR3 is TGTGCCAGCAGCTTTAACAGGGGTTCCTACGAGCAGTACTTC.

On this clonotype: This may be a read error: a much more frequent sequence differs by one nucleotide. The V and J genes are TRBV24-1 and TRBJ2-3; D call uncertain. Germline CDR1 reads KGHDR; CDR2 reads SFDVKD. Trimming pared 0 bases from V and 4 bases from J, leaving 1 base between. The length of the CDR3 is 12 residues. CDR3 in amino acids: CATSDLSDTQYF. The CDR3 coding sequence is TGTGCCACCAGTGATTTGTCAGATACGCAGTATTTT.

This chain connects TRBV7-2 to TRBJ2-1, with D uncertain. CDR1 and CDR2 (germline): SGHTA, FQGNSA. V shed 2 bases and J shed 9 bases, with 14 bases lying between them. This CDR3 region has 14 residues. CDR3: CASSLHKSSAEQFF. The DNA of the CDR3 is TGTGCCAGCAGCTTACATAAGAGCTCTGCTGAGCAGTTCTTC.

This clonotype has just a few counts. The genes are TRBV27 and TRBJ2-7; 8 positions agree with TRBD2. CDR3 length equals 13 residues. The V gene end was trimmed by 6 bases and the J gene end by 3 bases; junction bases not matched to a gene: 4. Germline values: CDR1 MNHEY, CDR2 SMNVEV (reference sequence). CDR3 nucleotide sequence: TGTGCCAGCAGGAGCGGGAGCCGCTACGAGCAGTACTTC. The encoded protein is CASRSGSRYEQYF.

This clonotype was detected ten times or more. This rearrangement joins TRBV20-1 to TRBJ2-1, with 9 positions matching TRBD2. V was clipped by 3 bases and J by 6 bases; unmatched bases: 6. The CDR3 consists of 14 residues. Germline V CDR1 and CDR2: DFQATT, SNEGSKA (reference sequence). The CDR3 is CSARPGLAGNEQFF. The DNA of the CDR3 is TGCAGTGCTAGGCCGGGACTAGCTGGCAATGAGCAGTTCTTC.